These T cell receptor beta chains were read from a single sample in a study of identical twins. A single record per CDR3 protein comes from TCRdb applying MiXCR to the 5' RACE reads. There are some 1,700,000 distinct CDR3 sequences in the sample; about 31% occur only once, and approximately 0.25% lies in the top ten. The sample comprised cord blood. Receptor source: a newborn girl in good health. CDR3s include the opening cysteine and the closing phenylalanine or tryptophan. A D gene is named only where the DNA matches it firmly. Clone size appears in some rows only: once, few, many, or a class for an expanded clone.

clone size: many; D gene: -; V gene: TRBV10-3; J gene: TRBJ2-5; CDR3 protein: CAISESLLWETQYF; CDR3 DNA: TGTGCCATCAGTGAGTCCCTTCTCTGGGAGACCCAGTACTTC
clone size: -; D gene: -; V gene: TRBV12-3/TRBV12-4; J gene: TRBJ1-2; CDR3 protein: CASSLQRYGYTF; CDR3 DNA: TGTGCCAGCAGCCTGCAGCGATATGGCTACACCTTC
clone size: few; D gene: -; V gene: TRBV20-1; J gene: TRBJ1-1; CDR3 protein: CSAPELVPYEAFF; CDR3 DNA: TGCAGTGCGCCAGAACTCGTCCCATATGAAGCTTTCTTT
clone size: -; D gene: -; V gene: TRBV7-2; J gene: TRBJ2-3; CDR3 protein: CASSLALQGYTDTQYF; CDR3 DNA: TGTGCCAGCAGCTTAGCCCTACAGGGTTACACAGATACGCAGTATTTT
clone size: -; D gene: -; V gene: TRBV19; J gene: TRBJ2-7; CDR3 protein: CASSPSTGIGHEQYF; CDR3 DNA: TGTGCCAGTAGTCCCTCAACAGGTATCGGACACGAGCAGTACTTC
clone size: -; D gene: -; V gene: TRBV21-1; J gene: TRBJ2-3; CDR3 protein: CASSKVGQGRVTDTQYF; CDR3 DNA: TGTGCCAGCAGCAAAGTGGGGCAGGGCCGGGTGACAGATACGCAGTATTTT
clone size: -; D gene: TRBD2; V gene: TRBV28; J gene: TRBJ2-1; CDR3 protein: CASSLSGSKADEQFF; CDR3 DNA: TGTGCCAGCAGTCTTAGCGGGAGTAAGGCCGATGAGCAGTTCTTC
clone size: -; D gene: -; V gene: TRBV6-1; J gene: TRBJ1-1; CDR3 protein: CASQGRAEAFF; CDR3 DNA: TGTGCCAGTCAAGGAAGGGCTGAAGCTTTCTTT
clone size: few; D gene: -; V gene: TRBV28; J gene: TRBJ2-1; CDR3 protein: CASSLGGAGGNEQFF; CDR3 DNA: TGTGCCAGCAGTTTAGGGGGGGCAGGGGGCAATGAGCAGTTCTTC
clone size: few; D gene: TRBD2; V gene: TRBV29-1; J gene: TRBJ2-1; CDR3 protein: CSVVRGVYNEQFF; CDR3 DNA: TGCAGCGTCGTGCGGGGGGTGTACAATGAGCAGTTCTTC
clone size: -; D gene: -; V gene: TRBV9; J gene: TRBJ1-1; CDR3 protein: CASSVVQTGRWNTEAFF; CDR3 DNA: TGTGCCAGCAGCGTAGTCCAGACTGGTAGGTGGAACACTGAAGCTTTCTTT
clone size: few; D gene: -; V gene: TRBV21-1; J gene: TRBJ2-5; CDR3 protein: CASSYGGEETQYF; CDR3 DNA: TGTGCCAGCAGCTACGGGGGGGAAGAGACCCAGTACTTC
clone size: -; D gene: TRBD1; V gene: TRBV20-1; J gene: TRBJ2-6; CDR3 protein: CSAIGGGSSGANVLTF; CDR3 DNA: TGCAGTGCGATAGGGGGCGGATCCTCTGGGGCCAACGTCCTGACTTTC
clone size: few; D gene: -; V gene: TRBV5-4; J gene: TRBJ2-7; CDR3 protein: CASSFGGALALYEQYF; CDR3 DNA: TGTGCCAGCAGCTTTGGGGGGGCCTTAGCGCTATACGAGCAGTACTTC
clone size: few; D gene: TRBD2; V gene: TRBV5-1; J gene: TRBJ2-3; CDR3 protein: CASSLSLGLAEDTQYF; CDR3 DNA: TGCGCCAGCAGCTTGAGTCTGGGACTAGCAGAAGATACGCAGTATTTT
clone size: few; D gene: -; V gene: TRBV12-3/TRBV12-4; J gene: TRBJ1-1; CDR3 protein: CASSLYGRGGEAFF; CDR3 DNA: TGTGCCAGCAGTTTATACGGCAGGGGCGGTGAAGCTTTCTTT
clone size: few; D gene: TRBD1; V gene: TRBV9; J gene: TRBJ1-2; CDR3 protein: CASSVGGGQSYYGYTF; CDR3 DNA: TGTGCCAGCAGCGTAGGGGGGGGACAGTCTTACTATGGCTACACCTTC
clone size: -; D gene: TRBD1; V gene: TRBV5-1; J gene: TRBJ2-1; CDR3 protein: CASSLAGQGVFEQFF; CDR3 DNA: TGCGCCAGCAGCTTGGCGGGACAGGGGGTTTTTGAGCAGTTCTTC
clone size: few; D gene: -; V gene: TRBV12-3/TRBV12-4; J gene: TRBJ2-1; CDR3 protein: CASSLVGYSYNEQFF; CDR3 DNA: TGTGCCAGCAGTTTAGTGGGTTACTCCTACAATGAGCAGTTCTTC
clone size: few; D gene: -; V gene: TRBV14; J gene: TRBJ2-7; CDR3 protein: CASSQDWRSGAVQYF; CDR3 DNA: TGTGCCAGCAGCCAAGATTGGAGATCAGGGGCCGTCCAGTACTTC
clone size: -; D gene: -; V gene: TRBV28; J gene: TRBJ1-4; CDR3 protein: CASSFLGAANEKLFF; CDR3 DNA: TGTGCCAGCAGTTTCTTAGGGGCAGCTAATGAAAAACTGTTTTTT
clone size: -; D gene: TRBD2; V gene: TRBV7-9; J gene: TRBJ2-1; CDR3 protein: CASSLGLAGESEQFF; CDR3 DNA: TGTGCCAGCAGCCTGGGACTAGCGGGGGAAAGTGAGCAGTTCTTC